This T cell receptor beta chain came from a study of shared clonotypes between healthy human individuals. TCRdb's copy holds only in-frame clones and misses some; the assay was immunoSEQ multiplex PCR. This sample has under 2.5 million clones; 80% to 95% occur once, and the top ten carry around 0.38%. CD45RA-negative memory and CD45RA+ naive subsets were split from the CD4+ cells. This CDR3 contains 15 residues. CDR1 and CDR2 (germline): SGHDN, FVKESK. V gave up 4 bases and J gave up 7 bases, with 20 bases separating them. The receptor was isolated from a man between 18 and 29 years old in good health. Some clones in this sample may be carry-over from other donors' samples. V usage is TRBV14 and J usage is TRBJ2-7; TRBD2 might be the D (6 bases). The sequencing input was naive CD4+ T cells from PBMCs. Subset meaning: CD45RA+ positively selected. The CDR3 reads CASSRPFGGAGEQYF. The DNA of the CDR3 is TGTGCCAGCAGCCGCCCCTTTGGGGGAGCGGGTGAGCAGTACTTC.